This TCR beta chain is from a study of T cells in Graves' hyperthyroidism and ophthalmopathy. Per germline, CDR1 LNHDA and CDR2 SQIVND (reference sequence). V gave up 5 bases and J gave up 10 bases; unmatched junction bases: 5. The CDR3 consists of 13 residues. Exclusion of a patient resulted from uncontrolled infection, other autoimmune disease, pregnancy or lactation. General observations from the study: Blood also carried most thyroid clonotypes expanded above 0.001.

TCR beta CDR3 region amplification was performed from RNA transcripts. The HTBI primer set served for first-round RT-PCR of the TCR CDR3. MiXCR, run by TCRdb on the multiplex PCR reads, gives a single entry per CDR3 protein. The sample lists a few hundred thousand distinct CDR3 sequences; about 43% were seen once. This clonotype was seen ten or more times. As yet, its antigen is unknown. The sequence was collected from a woman in her late teens or twenties with Graves' hyperthyroidism. This sequence joins TRBV19 and TRBJ1-4, with 9 bases aligning to TRBD1. The specimen sequenced was peripheral blood or thyroid tissue (not recorded which). CDR3 DNA: TGTGCCAGTAGTCCGGACAGGGGTGGAAAACTGTTTTTT. Amino acid sequence: CASSPDRGGKLFF.